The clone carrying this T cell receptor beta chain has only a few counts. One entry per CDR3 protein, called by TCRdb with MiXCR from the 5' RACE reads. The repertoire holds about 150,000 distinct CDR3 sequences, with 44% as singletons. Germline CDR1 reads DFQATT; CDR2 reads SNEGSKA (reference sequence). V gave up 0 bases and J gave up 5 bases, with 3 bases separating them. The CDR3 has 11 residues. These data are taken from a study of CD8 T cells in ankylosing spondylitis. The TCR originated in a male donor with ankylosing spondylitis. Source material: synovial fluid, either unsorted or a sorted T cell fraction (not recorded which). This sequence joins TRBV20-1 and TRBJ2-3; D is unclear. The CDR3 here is CSAREVDTQYF. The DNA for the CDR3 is TGCAGTGCTAGAGAGGTAGATACGCAGTATTTT.